These T cell receptor beta chains were read from a single sample in a study of shared clonotypes between healthy human individuals. TCRdb's table, derived via immunoSEQ multiplex PCR, lists solely in-frame clones and lacks some. The table shows roughly 1,000,000 clones, with 78% occurring only once. Sequencing was carried out using memory CD4+ T cells from PBMCs. The receptors shown here come from a man between 18 and 35 years old in good health. Some clones in this sample may be carry-over from other donors' samples. Each CDR3 is given with its conserved first and last residue. D genes are given only for firm matches. Clone size appears in some rows only: once, few, many, or a class for an expanded clone.

TRBD1 TRBJ1-1 16 TRBV28 . TGTGCCAGCAGTTCCCGACAGGGCTCCATGAACACTGAAGCTTTCTTT CASSSRQGSMNTEAFF
. TRBJ1-5 17 TRBV7-9 . TGTGCCAGCAGCTTAGGTCGGGGGTTGGATAGCAATCAGCCCCAGCATTTT CASSLGRGLDSNQPQHF
. TRBJ1-2 14 TRBV7-8 . TGTGCCAGCAGCTTACGTCGACCTAACTATGGCTACACCTTC CASSLRRPNYGYTF
. TRBJ1-5 13 TRBV30 . TGTGCCTGGGCGATAACAGACGGGCAGCCCCAGCATTTT CAWAITDGQPQHF
. TRBJ2-7 13 TRBV5-6 . TGTGCCAGCAGCTTGAAAGGAATCCACGAGCAGTACTTC CASSLKGIHEQYF
. TRBJ2-4 14 TRBV5-4 once TGTGCCAGCAGTCGTCCGGGGACCGAAAACATTCAGTACTTC CASSRPGTENIQYF
. TRBJ2-1 15 TRBV18 . TGTGCCAGCTCAAAGACAGTTATCACCTACAATGAGCAGTTCTTC CASSKTVITYNEQFF
. TRBJ2-7 12 TRBV6-1 . TGTGTCGGGATTTCCAGCTCCTACGAGCAGTACTTC CVGISSSYEQYF
. TRBJ2-7 15 TRBV7-6 . TGTGCCAGCAGTCGATACACCAGGGGTTCCTACGAGCAGTACTTC CASSRYTRGSYEQYF
. TRBJ2-3 20 TRBV5-1 . TGCGCCAGCAGCTTGGTTGTTCAGGTCGTTGGGAGTCCCTCCCGATACGCGCAGTATTTT CASSLVVQVVGSPSRYAQYF
. TRBJ2-5 15 TRBV7-2 . TGTGCCAGCAGCTTGGGGGCCTCCCTTCAAGAGACCCAGTACTTC CASSLGASLQETQYF
TRBD1 TRBJ2-7 15 TRBV25-1 . TGTGCCAGCAGTGCAGACACAGGGGTTTCCTACGAGCAGTACTTC CASSADTGVSYEQYF
TRBD2 TRBJ2-1 17 TRBV27 . TGTGCCAGCAGTCCCCGACTAGCGGGAGGTTACGGCAATGAGCAGTTCTTC CASSPRLAGGYGNEQFF
TRBD2 TRBJ2-7 16 TRBV30 . TGTGCCTGGAGTCCCCAAGGTCGGGGACTAGAAGACGAGCAGTACTTC CAWSPQGRGLEDEQYF
TRBD2 TRBJ2-4 18 TRBV4-1 . TGCGCCAGCAGCTGGGGACTAGCGGGAGGGGTAGCCAAAAACATTCAGTACTTC CASSWGLAGGVAKNIQYF
. TRBJ1-4 14 TRBV5-6 . TGTGCCAGCAGCTTGGCCGGCTCGGGTGAAAAACTGTTTTTT CASSLAGSGEKLFF
TRBD1 TRBJ1-5 16 TRBV19 once TGTGCCAGTAGTGCCGGGACAGCCCATAGCAATCAGCCCCAGCATTTT CASSAGTAHSNQPQHF
. TRBJ1-1 13 TRBV21-1 few TGTGCCAGCAGCAATGGCAGGGGCACTGAAGCTTTCTTT CASSNGRGTEAFF
TRBD1 TRBJ1-2 14 TRBV4-3 . TGCGCCAGCAGCCAAGGAGGAACAGGGGGTGGCTACACCTTC CASSQGGTGGGYTF
. TRBJ2-1 12 TRBV28 . TGTGCCAGCAGTGGGGGCTACAATGAGCAGTTCTTC CASSGGYNEQFF
. TRBJ1-4 12 TRBV10-3 many TGTGCCATCAAAGGGACGGATGAAAAACTGTTTTTT CAIKGTDEKLFF
TRBD1 TRBJ1-1 15 TRBV2 . TGTGCCAGCAGTAACGGACAGGGAGCGAACACTGAAGCTTTCTTT CASSNGQGANTEAFF
TRBD1 TRBJ2-5 16 TRBV4-2 . TGTGCCAGCAGCCATGAGGATACAGGGGCGGGAGAGACCCAGTACTTC CASSHEDTGAGETQYF
TRBD2 TRBJ2-1 17 TRBV5-1 . TGCGCCAGCAGCTTACCGGGACTAGCGGGAGGCTACAATGAGCAGTTCTTC CASSLPGLAGGYNEQFF
. TRBJ1-1 11 TRBV27 . TGTGCCAGCAGTTCCAGGTTGGGAGCTTTCTTT CASSSRLGAFF
. TRBJ2-2 16 TRBV27 . TGTGCCAGCAGTTTATCACCTGGGCTGCGCACCGGGGAGCTGTTTTTT CASSLSPGLRTGELFF
TRBD1 TRBJ1-2 15 TRBV28 . TGTGCCAGCAGTTCCCCCGGGACAGGGGGCGAGGGCTACACCTTC CASSSPGTGGEGYTF
TRBD2 TRBJ2-7 14 TRBV5-1 . TGCGCCAGTGGACTAGCGGGCCGCTCCTACGAGCAGTACTTC CASGLAGRSYEQYF
. TRBJ1-5 17 TRBV27 . TGTGCCAGCTCAAGCCGGGGAGAAAAAGGGAGCAATCAGCCCCAGCATTTT CASSSRGEKGSNQPQHF
. TRBJ1-1 17 TRBV5-4 . TGTGCCAGCCACAAACCTACAGGGCCCCTTATGAACACTGAAGCTTTCTTT CASHKPTGPLMNTEAFF
. TRBJ1-4 17 TRBV5-6 . TGTGCCAGCAACCTGCGCCACCCGGCGGGCCCCGATTCTAAACTGTTTTTT CASNLRHPAGPDSKLFF
TRBD2 TRBJ2-1 16 TRBV28 few TGTGCCAGCAGTTCCCCCGGGACTAGCGGGACCGATGAGCAGTTCTTC CASSSPGTSGTDEQFF
. TRBJ2-3 15 TRBV9 many TGTGCCAGCAGCGTAGTGGAGGGGAGGACAGATACGCAGTATTTT CASSVVEGRTDTQYF
. TRBJ2-1 12 TRBV30 . TGTGCCTGGAGTGTAACCTGGGATGAGCAGTTCTTC CAWSVTWDEQFF
TRBD2 TRBJ2-1 16 TRBV29-1 . TGCAGCGTTGTGGAAGCGGGAGGGAGCTCCTACAATGAGCAGTTCTTC CSVVEAGGSSYNEQFF
TRBD1 TRBJ2-7 13 TRBV23-1 once TGCGCCACCGGGACAGGGTTAGTGAACGAGCAGTACTTC CATGTGLVNEQYF
. TRBJ1-1 18 TRBV27 few TGTGCCAGCAGTTTAATCGGCAGGAGTGTTGGAGGGTCCTCTGAAGCTTTCTTT CASSLIGRSVGGSSEAFF